One sample yielded the 19 T cell receptor beta chains listed below, sequenced in a study of blood T cells in healthy people across ages. PCR was performed a second time for roughly 7 to 11 cycles using a sample-barcoded 5' primer and a J-beta primer mix. One entry per CDR3 protein, called by TCRdb with MiXCR from the 5' RACE reads. The sample yields roughly 1,800,000 distinct CDR3 sequences, less than 50% seen once. Sequenced: blood. Receptors originate from a middle-aged woman in good health.

Remarks on this clonotype: One base away lies a much larger clone, so this may be a sequencing read error. The chain joins TRBV4-3 to TRBJ2-7; the D gene is possibly TRBD1 (5 bases). Germline V gene sequence: CDR1 LGHNA, CDR2 YSLEER. This CDR3 has 15 amino acids. The DNA of the CDR3 is TGCGCCAGCAGCCAAGTTGGACATAGCTCCTCCGAGCAGTACTTC. It is translated as CASSQVGHSSSEQYF.

This clonotype turned up a few times. The CDR3 region has the DNA TGTGCCAGCAGCTTGTTGAGGGGACCTAGCAATCAGCCCCAGCATTTT. As protein: CASSLLRGPSNQPQHF. The chain is built from TRBV5-6 and TRBJ1-5, with D possibly TRBD1 on 5 matching bases. The CDR3 length is 16 residues. Between the trimmed V and J ends, which lost 1 base and 0 bases, there was a span of 11 bases. CDR1 is SGHDT and CDR2 is YYEEEE in the germline V gene. The full variable domain, rest sourced from reference TRBV5-6 and TRBJ1-5, is DAGVTQSPTHLIKTRGQQVTLRCSPKSGHDTVSWYQQALGQGPQFIFQYYEEEERQRGNFPDRFSGHQFPNYSSELNVNALLLGDSALYLCASSLLRGPSNQPQHFGDGTRLSIL.

The gene calls are TRBV3-1 and TRBJ2-7; 7 nucleotides match TRBD2. The CDR3 covers 14 residues. Germline CDR1 reads LGHDT; CDR2 reads YNNKEL (reference sequence). V was clipped by 7 bases and J by 4 bases; unmatched bases: 10. CDR3 sequence (DNA): TGTGCCAGCACCCACTCTAGCGGACTTTACGAGCAGTACTTC. This sequence encodes CASTHSSGLYEQYF.

This clonotype has more than one count but fewer than ten. V is TRBV9 and J is TRBJ2-3; tentatively, D is TRBD1 (5 bases). This CDR3 is built from 15 residues. V was pared by 4 bases and J by 4 bases, with 16 bases between. Germline lookup yields CDR1 SGDLS and CDR2 YYNGEE. The CDR3 bases are TGTGCCAGCAGCTACGGCACCCAAGGGGCAGATACGCAGTATTTT. This codes for CASSYGTQGADTQYF.

The chain employs TRBV28 and TRBJ2-3; 8 nucleotides line up with TRBD2. This CDR3 is built from 16 residues. V gave up 2 bases and J gave up 0 bases; unmatched junction bases: 4. Per the germline V gene, CDR1 is MDHEN and CDR2 is SYDVKM. Here the CDR3 DNA reads TGTGCCAGCAGTTTAATGCCTAGCGGGAGCACAGATACGCAGTATTTT. It codes for CASSLMPSGSTDTQYF.

This clonotype occurred a few times. The chain carries TRBV15 and TRBJ2-3; 10 nucleotides agree with TRBD2. Per germline, CDR1 LNHNV and CDR2 YYDKDF (reference sequence). There are 19 residues in the CDR3. V dropped 0 bases and J dropped 1; count of bases not matched to a gene: 10. CDR3 region: CATSREAASGGGGTDTQYF. The CDR3 DNA follows: TGTGCCACCAGCAGAGAAGCAGCTAGCGGGGGTGGAGGCACAGATACGCAGTATTTT.

This clonotype was seen a few times. The V and J genes are TRBV20-1 and TRBJ1-6, with D possibly being TRBD1 (5 bases). Trimming removed 1 base at V and 8 bases at J, with 12 bases between. CDR3 length: 14 residues. Germline V CDR1 and CDR2: DFQATT, SNEGSKA (reference sequence). The CDR3 is CSARVPLGDSPLHF. The CDR3 DNA is TGCAGTGCTAGAGTCCCCCTGGGGGATTCACCCCTCCACTTT.

This clonotype was observed a few times. The rearrangement joins TRBV27 to TRBJ2-3; D may be TRBD1 (6 bases). V shed 5 bases and J shed 1 base, with 13 bases lying between them. Germline CDR1 MNHEY, CDR2 SMNVEV (reference sequence). CDR3 size: 15 residues. The CDR3 is CASSLQGIGTDTQYF. The CDR3 nucleotides are TGTGCCAGCAGTCTACAGGGAATCGGCACAGATACGCAGTATTTT.

V gene TRBV5-1 combines with J gene TRBJ1-1; TRBD1 matches at 9 bases. The CDR3 has 16 residues. The V gene end was trimmed by 4 bases and the J gene end by 3 bases; junction bases not matched to a gene: 10. Germline lookup yields CDR1 SGHRS and CDR2 YFSETQ. The CDR3 loop is CASSMTGGGEDTEAFF. CDR3 nucleotides: TGCGCCAGCAGCATGACAGGGGGGGGTGAGGACACTGAAGCTTTCTTT.

The rearrangement uses TRBV2 and TRBJ2-5, with 9 nucleotides matching TRBD1. The CDR3 runs 12 residues. Germline assignment: CDR1 SNHLY and CDR2 FYNNEI. V lost 6 bases, J lost 11 bases, and 7 bases stayed unmatched. The DNA for the CDR3 is TGTGCCAGCAGCGTTGGGACAGGGAAGCAGTACTTC. Translation gives CASSVGTGKQYF. The full variable domain, rest sourced from reference TRBV2 and TRBJ2-5, is EPEVTQTPSHQVTQMGQEVILRCVPISNHLYFYWYRQILGQKVEFLVSFYNNEISEKSEIFDDQFSVERPDGSNFTLKIRSTKLEDSAMYFCASSVGTGKQYFGPGTRLLVL.

This chain uses TRBV12-3 or TRBV12-4 with TRBJ2-3, with 11 bases identical to TRBD2. The CDR3 runs 15 residues. V shed 3 bases and J 6 bases; nucleotides not matched to a gene: 5. The CDR3 here is CASSFSGGAGDTQYF. CDR3 DNA: TGTGCCAGCAGTTTTAGCGGGGGGGCCGGTGATACGCAGTATTTT.

This clonotype was counted a few times. This chain links TRBV7-2 with TRBJ2-1; no firm D call. Germline V CDR1 and CDR2: SGHTA, FQGNSA. This CDR3 is 14 amino acids long. Between the trimmed V and J ends, which lost 1 base and 7 bases, there was a span of 11 bases. The CDR3 DNA reads TGTGCCAGCAGCTTAGGAGTTTTGGAAAATGAGCAGTTCTTC. Translated: CASSLGVLENEQFF.

This clonotype was counted between two and nine times. The chain uses TRBV7-9 and TRBJ2-5; possibly TRBD2 for D (7 bases). The CDR3 runs to 14 residues. Germline V gene sequence: CDR1 SEHNR, CDR2 FQNEAQ (reference sequence). The DNA for the CDR3 is TGTGTCACGCTTCCACAGGGAGGGCAAGAGACCCAGTACTTC. It yields the protein CVTLPQGGQETQYF.

The V call is TRBV20-1, the J call TRBJ1-5, with 7 bases aligning to TRBD1. CDR1 DFQATT and CDR2 SNEGSKA come from the germline V gene (reference sequence). Trimming took 5 bases from V and 6 from J; bases not matched to a gene: 13. The CDR3 contains 15 residues. The CDR3 DNA sequence: TGCAGTGCTGGGGGGGGGACAGCCTCCCCTCAGCCCCAGCATTTT. This encodes CSAGGGTASPQPQHF.

This clonotype appeared a few times. This chain joins TRBV20-1 and TRBJ2-1; 15 positions match TRBD2. With V trimmed by 4 bases and J by 6 bases, 4 bases remained unmatched. Per the germline V gene, CDR1 is DFQATT and CDR2 is SNEGSKA (reference sequence). This CDR3 is 15 amino acids long. The CDR3 DNA follows: TGCAGTGCTATGAGGACTAGCGGGGGGGGCAATGAGCAGTTCTTC. This translates into CSAMRTSGGGNEQFF.

This clonotype was picked up a small number of times. V is TRBV6-5 and J is TRBJ2-7; 12 bases fit TRBD1. The CDR3 covers 17 residues. Germline V gene sequence: CDR1 MNHEY, CDR2 SVGAGI. With V trimmed by 2 bases and J by 4 bases, 9 bases remained unmatched. The CDR3: CASSYQGGTGGGYEQYF. The CDR3 DNA sequence: TGTGCCAGCAGTTACCAAGGCGGGACAGGGGGCGGGTACGAGCAGTACTTC.

This clonotype was detected a few times. V gene TRBV7-3 combines with J gene TRBJ2-1, with a possible D match to TRBD2 (6 bases). The germline gives CDR1 SGHTA, CDR2 FQGTGA. The V and J ends lost 2 bases and 3 bases respectively, with 14 bases between them. This CDR3 has 16 amino acids. The CDR3: CASSLVGTAFYNEQFF. In nucleotides, the CDR3 is TGTGCCAGCAGCTTAGTGGGGACTGCTTTCTACAATGAGCAGTTCTTC. The full variable domain, completed using reference TRBV7-3 and TRBJ2-1, is GAGVSQTPSNKVTEKGKYVELRCDPISGHTALYWYRQSLGQGPEFLIYFQGTGAADDSGLPNDRFFAVRPEGSVSTLKIQRTERGDSAVYLCASSLVGTAFYNEQFFGPGTRLTVL.

This clonotype turned up a few times. The gene calls are TRBV2 and TRBJ2-3; TRBD1 aligns across 9 bases. V lost 5 bases, J lost 2 bases, and 5 bases stayed unmatched. Germline V gene sequence: CDR1 SNHLY, CDR2 FYNNEI. The CDR3 spans 15 residues. CDR3 protein: CASSHGQGNTDTQYF. As DNA, the CDR3 is TGTGCCAGCAGTCATGGACAGGGGAACACAGATACGCAGTATTTT.

This chain uses TRBV7-2 with TRBJ1-2, with TRBD1 as a possible D gene (5 bases). Per germline, CDR1 SGHTA and CDR2 FQGNSA. The CDR3 consists of 15 residues. V was clipped by 6 bases and J by 8 bases, with 22 bases between them. CDR3 region: CASRAPGPNSKGYTF. Written as DNA, the CDR3 is TGTGCCAGCAGAGCTCCGGGGCCTAACTCAAAAGGCTACACCTTC.